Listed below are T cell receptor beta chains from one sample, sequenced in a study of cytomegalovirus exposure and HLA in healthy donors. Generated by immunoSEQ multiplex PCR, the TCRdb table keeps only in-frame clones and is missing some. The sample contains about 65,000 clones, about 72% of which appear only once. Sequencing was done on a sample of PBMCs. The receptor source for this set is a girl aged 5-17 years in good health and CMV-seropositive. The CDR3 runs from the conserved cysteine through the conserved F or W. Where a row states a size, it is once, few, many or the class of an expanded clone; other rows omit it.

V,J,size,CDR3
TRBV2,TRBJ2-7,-,CASSGGYEQYF
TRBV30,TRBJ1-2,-,CAWSATLPNYGYTF
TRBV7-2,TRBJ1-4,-,CASKQGLNEKLFF
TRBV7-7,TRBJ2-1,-,CASSLSMSSGGGNNEQFF
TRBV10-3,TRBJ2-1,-,CAISGGGNNEQFF
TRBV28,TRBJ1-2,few,CASSLRDYGYTF
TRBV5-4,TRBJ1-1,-,CASSALQGNTEAFF
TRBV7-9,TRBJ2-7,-,CASSPGLADRPIPYEQYF
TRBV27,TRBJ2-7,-,CASRHQDWTYEQYF
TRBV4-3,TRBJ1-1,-,CASSQDQGLKAFF
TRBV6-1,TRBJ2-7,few,CASSEELAGAYEQYF
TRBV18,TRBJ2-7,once,CASSPSGNTYEQYF
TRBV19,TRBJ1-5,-,CASSPDRVGNQPQHF
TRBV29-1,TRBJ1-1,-,CSAGQGYTEAFF
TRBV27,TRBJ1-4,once,CASSPRRGEKLFF
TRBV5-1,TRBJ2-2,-,CASSRRLAGGTGELFF
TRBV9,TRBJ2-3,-,CASSLRTGESRDTQYF
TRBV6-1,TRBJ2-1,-,CASSGTSLNEQFF
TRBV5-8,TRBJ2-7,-,CASSLSPTSGYEQYF
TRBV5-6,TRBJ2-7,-,CASSPGTGGNEQYF
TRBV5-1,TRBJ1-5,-,CASRGQGANQPQHF
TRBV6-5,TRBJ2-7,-,CASSRTTGEYEQYF
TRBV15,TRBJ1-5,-,CATSRDRGNQPQHF
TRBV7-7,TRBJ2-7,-,CASSLGVSYEQYF
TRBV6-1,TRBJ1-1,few,CASSEGTGGTEAFF
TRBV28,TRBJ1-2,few,CASMGLWTGNGYTF
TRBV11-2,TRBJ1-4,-,CASSLGQTNEKLFF
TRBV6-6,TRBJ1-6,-,CASRGGAQSPLHF
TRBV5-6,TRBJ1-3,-,CASSLYRTSSGNTIYF
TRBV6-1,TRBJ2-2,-,CASRALNTGELFF
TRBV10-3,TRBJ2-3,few,CAINPGTSDGTDTQYF
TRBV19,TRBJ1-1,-,CASSKRAEAFF
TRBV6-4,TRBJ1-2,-,CASREKAETRYGYTF
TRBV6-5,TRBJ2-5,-,CASKGGIRQETQYF
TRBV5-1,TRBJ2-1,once,CASSGTSGEFF
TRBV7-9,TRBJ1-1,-,CASSPSGGDWAFF
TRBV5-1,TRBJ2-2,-,CASSPGLAGTGELFF
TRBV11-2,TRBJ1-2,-,CASSETVGYGYTF
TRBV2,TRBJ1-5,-,CASSSQGNQPQHF
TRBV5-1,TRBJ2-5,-,CASSPFDRDQETQYF
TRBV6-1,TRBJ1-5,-,CASGWGVADQPQHF
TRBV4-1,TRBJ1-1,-,CASSQVRGDMNTEAFF
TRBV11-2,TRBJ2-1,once,CASSSIPRLIQQFF
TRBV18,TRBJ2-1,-,CASSPKTGTRDEQFF
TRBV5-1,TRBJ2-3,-,CASSLEGRGADTQYF
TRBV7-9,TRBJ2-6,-,CASSLAGEGRYSGANVLTF
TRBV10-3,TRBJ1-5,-,CATGEPGSQPQHF
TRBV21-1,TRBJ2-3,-,CASSASSGETDTQYF